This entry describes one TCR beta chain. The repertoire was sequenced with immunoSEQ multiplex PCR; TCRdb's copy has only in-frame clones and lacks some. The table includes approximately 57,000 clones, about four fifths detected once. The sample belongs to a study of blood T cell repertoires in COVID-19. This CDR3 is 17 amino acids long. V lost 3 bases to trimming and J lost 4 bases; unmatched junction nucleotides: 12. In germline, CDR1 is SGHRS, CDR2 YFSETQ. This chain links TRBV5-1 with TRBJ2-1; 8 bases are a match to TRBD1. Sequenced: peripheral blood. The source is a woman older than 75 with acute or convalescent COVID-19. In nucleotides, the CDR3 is TGCGCCAGCAGCTCAAACAGGGGGAGATTGGGTTACAATGAGCAGTTCTTC. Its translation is CASSSNRGRLGYNEQFF. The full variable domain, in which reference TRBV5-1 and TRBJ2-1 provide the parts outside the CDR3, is KAGVTQTPRYLIKTRGQQVTLSCSPISGHRSVSWYQQTPGQGLQFLFEYFSETQRNKGNFPGRFSGRQFSNSRSEMNVSTLELGDSALYLCASSSNRGRLGYNEQFFGPGTRLTVL.